This T cell receptor (beta chain) was recovered during a study of blood T cell repertoires in COVID-19. Overall study: The United States, Italy and Spain supplied acute and convalescent COVID-19 samples. Sources were T cells, B-cell-depleted T cells, or PBMCs; the material itself was cDNA or gDNA.

Authors' methods: Reference gene primer amplification gave nucleated cell count estimates. This table comes from immunoSEQ multiplex PCR, and its TCRdb copy is limited to in-frame clones, with some not included. The DNA was the basis for D and trimming; V, J and clone size are from that table. The sample includes more than 85,000 clones, 72% seen only once; the top ten take 7.6%. Germline-derived CDR1 and CDR2 are MNHEY and SMNVEV (reference sequence). The CDR3 is 12 amino acids. V lost 3 bases and J lost 10, with 12 bases in between. Sequenced input: peripheral blood. The chain is built from TRBV27 and TRBJ1-1; D not certain. This clonotype originated in a woman aged 55-75 years with acute or convalescent COVID-19. The CDR3 region is CASSFPRGRAFF. CDR3 in DNA: TGTGCCAGCAGTTTCCCCCGAGGGAGAGCTTTCTTT.